These 2 T cell receptor beta chains share one sample of origin, sequenced in a study of T cell responses to AZD1222 COVID-19 vaccine. Sequencing was performed with immunoSEQ multiplex PCR; in TCRdb, only in-frame clones are kept and a portion is missing. Of roughly 120,000 clones listed, 88% are singletons. This specimen consisted of peripheral blood, obtained on day 0 of AZD1222 vaccination. The receptor source for this set is an adult in good health.

This CDR3 reads CASTPLAAGSYEQYF. The CDR3 DNA reads TGTGCCAGCACCCCCCTAGCGGCCGGCTCCTACGAGCAGTACTTC. V is TRBV27 and J is TRBJ2-7; 7 bases are a match to TRBD2. V was clipped by 7 bases and J by 0 bases; unmatched bases: 9. Germline-derived CDR1 and CDR2 are MNHEY and SMNVEV (reference sequence). The CDR3 runs 15 residues.

A few counts support this clone. This sequence joins TRBV3-1 (or the pseudogene TRBV3-2) and TRBJ1-2; TRBD1 might be the D (6 bases). The germline V and J ends were trimmed by 0 bases and 7 bases, with 18 bases remaining between them. Germline values: CDR1 LGHDT, CDR2 YNNKEL (reference sequence). CDR3 length: 16 amino acids. CDR3 loop: CASSQEGAGAGGGYTF. DNA of the CDR3: TGTGCCAGCAGCCAAGAAGGGGCGGGGGCCGGTGGTGGCTACACCTTC.